Below, 4 T cell receptor beta chains from the same sample are listed, as sequenced in a study of T cells in localized non-small cell lung cancer. Method: immunoSEQ multiplex PCR; TCRdb's copy keeps in-frame clones and lacks some. Here the sample spans more than 30,000 clones, around 84% being singletons. The sample was peripheral blood, taken before any cancer treatment. These receptors were collected from a male donor aged 60 or over with stage II squamous cell lung carcinoma.

The chain has TRBV29-1 and TRBJ2-5; D is unresolved. Germline values: CDR1 SQVTM, CDR2 ANQGSEA. The length of the CDR3 is 10 residues. Trimming stripped 7 bases from V and 6 bases from J, with 9 bases between. CDR3 nucleotide sequence: TGCAGCGGGAGAGAACAGACCCAGTACTTC. Protein: CSGREQTQYF.

The rearrangement joins TRBV14 to TRBJ1-5; possibly TRBD1 for D (6 bases). The CDR3 covers 17 residues. The V end lost 3 bases, the J end lost 2 bases, and 17 bases lay between the germline ends. Germline V gene lookup returns CDR1 SGHDN and CDR2 FVKESK. The CDR3, as DNA: TGTGCCAGCAGCCAGGCCGCTTCAGGGGTGGGCAATCAGCCCCAGCATTTT. Amino acids: CASSQAASGVGNQPQHF.

This clone was detected once. CDR3 nucleotides: TGTGCCAGTAGTATAAACGAAAATCAGCCCCAGCATTTT. Its protein product is CASSINENQPQHF. The J gene is TRBJ1-5, the V gene TRBV19; D remains unclear. Trimming removed 2 bases from V and 4 bases from J, with 6 bases in between. In germline, CDR1 is LNHDA, CDR2 SQIVND (reference sequence). The length of the CDR3 is 13 residues. Complete variable domain (other parts from reference TRBV19 and TRBJ1-5): DGGITQSPKYLFRKEGQNVTLSCEQNLNHDAMYWYRQDPGQGLRLIYYSQIVNDFQKGDIAEGYSVSREKKESFPLTVTSAQKNPTAFYLCASSINENQPQHFGDGTRLSIL.

The chain has TRBV18 and TRBJ2-3, with 7 nucleotides matching TRBD1. V lost 2 bases and J lost 0; bases outside the gene matches: 5. Germline CDR1 is KGHSH and CDR2 is LQKENI. The CDR3 covers 16 residues. CDR3 sequence (DNA): TGTGCCAGCTCACCAATAACAGGGGAAAGCACAGATACGCAGTATTTT. It translates to CASSPITGESTDTQYF.